This TCR beta chain is drawn from a study of early T cells in non-severe SARS-CoV-2 infection. Germline V gene data show CDR1 as LGHDT and CDR2 as YNNKEL (reference sequence). The CDR3 loop spans 15 amino acids. The trim removed 4 bases at V and 9 bases at J, leaving 12 bases unmatched. TCRdb reprocessed the 5' RACE reads via MiXCR and lists one record per CDR3 protein. The data hold some 30,000 distinct CDR3 sequences, with about 5.1% observed a single time. The specimen sequenced was whole blood. The chain is built from TRBV3-1 and TRBJ2-1, with 7 bases lining up with TRBD2. This sequence was found in an adult who was a healthcare worker with PCR-confirmed SARS-CoV-2 infection or an uninfected control (not recorded which). The CDR3 nucleotides are TGTGCCAGCAGCCTCGCGGGAGAGGGATGGGGTGAGCAGTTCTTC. Protein: CASSLAGEGWGEQFF.